The present T cell receptor (beta chain) was sequenced within a study of blood T cell repertoires in COVID-19. Only in-frame clones appear in the TCRdb table, and some are missing; sequencing was by immunoSEQ multiplex PCR. The data contain approximately 300,000 clones, around nine tenths of them singletons. The V and J ends lost 7 bases and 4 bases, in that order; junction bases with no gene match: 6. The CDR3 spans 14 residues. Per the germline V gene, CDR1 is SNHLY and CDR2 is FYNNEI. Sample: peripheral blood. This sequence was found in a young woman with COVID-19, enrolled during active disease. This chain uses TRBV2 with TRBJ2-3, with 9 positions matching TRBD2. The CDR3 coding sequence is TGTGCCAGCAAGGGGGGGACTAGCTCAGATACGCAGTATTTT. Protein: CASKGGTSSDTQYF.